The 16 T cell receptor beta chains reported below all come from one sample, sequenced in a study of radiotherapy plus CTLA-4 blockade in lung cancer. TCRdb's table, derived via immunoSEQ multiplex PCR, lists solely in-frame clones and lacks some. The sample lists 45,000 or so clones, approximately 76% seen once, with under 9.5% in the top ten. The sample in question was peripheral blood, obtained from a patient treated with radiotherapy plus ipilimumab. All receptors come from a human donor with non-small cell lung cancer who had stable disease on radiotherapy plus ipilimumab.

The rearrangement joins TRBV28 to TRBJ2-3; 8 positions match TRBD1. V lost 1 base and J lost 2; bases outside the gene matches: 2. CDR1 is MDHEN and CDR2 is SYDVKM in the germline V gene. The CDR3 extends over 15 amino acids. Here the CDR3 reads CASSLSGGVTDTQYF. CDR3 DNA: TGTGCCAGCAGTTTATCAGGGGGCGTCACAGATACGCAGTATTTT.

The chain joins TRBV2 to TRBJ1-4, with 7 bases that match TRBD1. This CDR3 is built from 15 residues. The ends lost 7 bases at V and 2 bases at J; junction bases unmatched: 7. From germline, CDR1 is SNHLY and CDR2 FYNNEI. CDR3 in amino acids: CASTQGGRTNEKLFF. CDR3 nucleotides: TGTGCCAGCACCCAGGGGGGGCGGACTAATGAAAAACTGTTTTTT.

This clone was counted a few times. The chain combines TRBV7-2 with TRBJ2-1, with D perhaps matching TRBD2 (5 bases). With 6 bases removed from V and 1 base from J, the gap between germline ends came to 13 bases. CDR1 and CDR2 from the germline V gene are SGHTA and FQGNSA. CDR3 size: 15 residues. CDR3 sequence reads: CASSLARGSYNEQFF. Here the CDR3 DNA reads TGTGCCAGCAGTCTGGCCCGCGGGTCCTACAATGAGCAGTTCTTC.

As DNA, the CDR3 is TGTGCCAGCAGTTTCGCCGGGGAGCTGTTTTTT. Translation: CASSFAGELFF. J is TRBJ2-2 and V is TRBV27; D uncertain. CDR1 and CDR2 (germline): MNHEY, SMNVEV (reference sequence). V lost 3 bases to trimming and J lost 6 bases, with 2 bases between them. The length of the CDR3 is 11 residues.

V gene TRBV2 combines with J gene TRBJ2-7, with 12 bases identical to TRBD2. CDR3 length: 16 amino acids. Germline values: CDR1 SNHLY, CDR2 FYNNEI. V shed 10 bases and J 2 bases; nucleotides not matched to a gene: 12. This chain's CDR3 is CATAPELAGGPYEQYV. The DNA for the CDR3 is TGTGCCACCGCACCCGAACTAGCGGGGGGCCCCTACGAGCAGTACGTC.

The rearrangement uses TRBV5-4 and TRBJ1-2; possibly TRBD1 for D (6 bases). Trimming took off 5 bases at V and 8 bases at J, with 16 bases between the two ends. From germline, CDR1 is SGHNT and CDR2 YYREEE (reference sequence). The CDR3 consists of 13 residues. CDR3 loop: CASRLTGPGGYTF. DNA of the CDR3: TGTGCCAGCAGGTTAACAGGGCCGGGAGGCTACACCTTC.

The CDR3 DNA reads as TGTGCCAGCAGTGTGGGGGTGAACACTGAAGCTTTCTTT. Translated, it gives CASSVGVNTEAFF. The chain links TRBV6-1 to TRBJ1-1; D may be TRBD1 (5 bases). V lost 4 bases and J 0 bases, leaving 6 bases between the germline ends. CDR1 is MNHNS and CDR2 is SASEGT in the germline V gene. The CDR3 contains 13 residues.

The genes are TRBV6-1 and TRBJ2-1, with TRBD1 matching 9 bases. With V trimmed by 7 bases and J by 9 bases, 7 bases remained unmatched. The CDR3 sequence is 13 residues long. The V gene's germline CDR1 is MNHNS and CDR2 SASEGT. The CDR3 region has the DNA TGTGCCAGCAAACAGGGGGCATTCGGTGAGCAGTTCTTC. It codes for CASKQGAFGEQFF.

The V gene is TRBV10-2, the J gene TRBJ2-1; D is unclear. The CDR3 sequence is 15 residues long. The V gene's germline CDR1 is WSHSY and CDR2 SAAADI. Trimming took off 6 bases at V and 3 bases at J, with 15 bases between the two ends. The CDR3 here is CASRALPSDYNEQFF. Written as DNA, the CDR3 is TGCGCCAGCAGAGCACTCCCCAGCGACTACAATGAGCAGTTCTTC.

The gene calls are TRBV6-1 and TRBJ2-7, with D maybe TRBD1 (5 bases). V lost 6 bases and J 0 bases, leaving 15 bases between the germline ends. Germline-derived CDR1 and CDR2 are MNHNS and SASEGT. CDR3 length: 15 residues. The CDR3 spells CASSPAQAVSYEQYV. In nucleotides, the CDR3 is TGTGCCAGCAGCCCGGCACAGGCTGTCTCCTACGAGCAGTACGTC.

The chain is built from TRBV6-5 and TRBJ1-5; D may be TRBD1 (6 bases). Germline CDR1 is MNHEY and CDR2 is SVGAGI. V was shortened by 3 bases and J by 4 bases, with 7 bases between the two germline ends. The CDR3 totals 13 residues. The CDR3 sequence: CASSYQGNQPQHF. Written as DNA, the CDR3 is TGTGCCAGCAGTTATCAGGGGAATCAGCCCCAGCATTTT.

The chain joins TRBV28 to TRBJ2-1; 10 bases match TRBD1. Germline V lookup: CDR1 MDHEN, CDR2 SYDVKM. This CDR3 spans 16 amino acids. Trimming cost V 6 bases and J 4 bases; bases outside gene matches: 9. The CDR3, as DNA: TGTGCCAGCAGCCTCACGGGACAGGGGACTTACAATGAGCAGTTCTTC. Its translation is CASSLTGQGTYNEQFF.

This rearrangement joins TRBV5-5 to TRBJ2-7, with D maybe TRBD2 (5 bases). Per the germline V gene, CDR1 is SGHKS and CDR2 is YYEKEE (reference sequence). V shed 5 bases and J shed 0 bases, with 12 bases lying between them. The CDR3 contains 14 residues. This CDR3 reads CASSSLAGSYEQYV. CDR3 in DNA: TGTGCCAGCAGTTCCCTCGCGGGCTCCTACGAGCAGTACGTC.

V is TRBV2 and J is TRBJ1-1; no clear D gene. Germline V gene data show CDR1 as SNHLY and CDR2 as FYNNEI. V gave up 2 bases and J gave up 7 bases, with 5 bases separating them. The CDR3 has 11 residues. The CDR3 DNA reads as TGTGCCAGCAGTGAATATATTGAAGCTTTCTTT. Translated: CASSEYIEAFF.

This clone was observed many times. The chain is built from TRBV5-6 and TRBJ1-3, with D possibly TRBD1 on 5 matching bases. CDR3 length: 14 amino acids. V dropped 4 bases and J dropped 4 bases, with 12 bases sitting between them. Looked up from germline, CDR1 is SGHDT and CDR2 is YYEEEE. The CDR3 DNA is TGTGCCAGCAGCGCCGGGACGTTCGGAAACACCATATATTTT. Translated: CASSAGTFGNTIYF.

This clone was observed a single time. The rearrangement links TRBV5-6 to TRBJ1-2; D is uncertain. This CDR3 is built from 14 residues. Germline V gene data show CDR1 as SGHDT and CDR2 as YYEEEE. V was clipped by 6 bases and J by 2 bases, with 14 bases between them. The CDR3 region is CASIQLIQNYGYTF. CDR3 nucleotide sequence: TGTGCCAGCATCCAGCTTATCCAGAACTATGGCTACACCTTC.